This is a list of T cell receptor beta chains from one sample in a study of T-cell memory formation after mild COVID-19. TCRdb re-called the 5' RACE reads with MiXCR, one entry per CDR3 protein. The table includes roughly 620,000 distinct CDR3 sequences, approximately 19% detected once. Material for sequencing was PBMCs or a T cell subset sorted from them (not recorded which). These receptors all come from an adult woman who had mild COVID-19 (a few samples of this study predate the infection). Cell type and time point are not known. CDR3s include the opening cysteine and the closing phenylalanine or tryptophan. The D gene is left open where the match is weak. Clone size is given for some rows only: seen once, a few or many times, or a class if the clone is expanded.

j_call	clone_size	d_call	cdr3_length	v_call	cdr3_nt	cdr3_aa
TRBJ2-4	few	.	17	TRBV2	TGTGCCAGCAGTGACCCCGCGGGGACGGTAGCCAAAAACATTCAGTACTTC	CASSDPAGTVAKNIQYF
TRBJ1-2	few	.	17	TRBV2	TGTGCCAGCAGTGAGCCAGACCGTGCCCAAGCTAACTATGGCTACACCTTC	CASSEPDRAQANYGYTF
TRBJ2-4	.	TRBD1	16	TRBV6-2/TRBV6-3	TGTGCCAGCAGTAAACGCACGGACAGGGTCGGAAACATTCAGTACTTC	CASSKRTDRVGNIQYF
TRBJ2-3	few	.	12	TRBV7-2	TGTGCCAGCAGCCGCGCCGCAGATACGCAGTATTTT	CASSRAADTQYF
TRBJ2-5	many	.	15	TRBV15	TGTGCCACCAGCAGCGGCTTCGGGACTGGAGAGACCCAGTACTTC	CATSSGFGTGETQYF
TRBJ1-3	.	TRBD1	14	TRBV7-2	TGTGCCAGCAGCCAGGGGGGCTCTGGAAACACCATATATTTT	CASSQGGSGNTIYF
TRBJ2-2	many	.	15	TRBV4-1	TGCGCCAGCAGCCTCTTAAGTGGGGTGTCCGGGGAGCTGTTTTTT	CASSLLSGVSGELFF
TRBJ2-1	.	.	15	TRBV3-1	TGTGCCAGCAGCCAACGGACCCTAGAAAAGGATGAGCAGTTCTTC	CASSQRTLEKDEQFF
TRBJ1-5	few	.	16	TRBV19	TGTGCCAGTAGTTGGCCCACAGTTGGAAGCAATCAGCCCCAGCATTTT	CASSWPTVGSNQPQHF
TRBJ1-2	.	TRBD1	13	TRBV20-1	TGCAGTGCCAAAATGACAGGGAACTATGGCTACACCTTC	CSAKMTGNYGYTF
TRBJ2-3	few	.	14	TRBV12-3/TRBV12-4	TGTGCCAGCAGTTCTTTCGCCGGACAGACCACGCAGTATTTT	CASSSFAGQTTQYF
TRBJ1-1	few	TRBD1	18	TRBV24-1	TGTGCCACCAGTGTCACGTCCCGGGACAGGGCCCAGAACACTGAAGCTTTCTTT	CATSVTSRDRAQNTEAFF
TRBJ2-4	.	.	14	TRBV20-1	TGCAGTGGCTCGGACTCCCTAGCCAAAAACATTCAGTACTTC	CSGSDSLAKNIQYF
TRBJ2-3	.	.	19	TRBV15	TGTGCCACCAGCAGAGGGACGACACCCAAAACGCTCGGCACAGATACGCAGTATTTT	CATSRGTTPKTLGTDTQYF
TRBJ2-5	few	TRBD1	17	TRBV6-1	TGTGCCAGCAGTGAAGCCTGGGACAGAAGCCCAAGGGAGACCCAGTACTTC	CASSEAWDRSPRETQYF
TRBJ2-7	few	.	14	TRBV5-1	TGCGCCAGCAGTGGGACGGGGGTGTCCTACGAGCAGTACTTC	CASSGTGVSYEQYF
TRBJ1-6	few	.	15	TRBV5-5	TGTGCCAGCAGCTCGCTACACAGCCTTAATTCACCCCTCCACTTT	CASSSLHSLNSPLHF
TRBJ1-5	many	.	13	TRBV3-1	TGTGCCAGCAGCCAAGCAGCGGATCAGCCCCAGCATTTT	CASSQAADQPQHF
TRBJ2-6	few	TRBD1	17	TRBV7-9	TGTGCCAGCAGCTTAAGGACAGGGCTGGCTGGGGCCAACGTCCTGACTTTC	CASSLRTGLAGANVLTF
TRBJ1-4	few	.	14	TRBV20-1	TGCAGTGCGTACAGGGCAGCCACTAATGAAAAACTGTTTTTT	CSAYRAATNEKLFF
TRBJ2-1	.	.	13	TRBV18	TGTGCCAGCTCACCCGGGATTTACAATGAGCAGTTCTTC	CASSPGIYNEQFF
TRBJ2-1	many	.	15	TRBV12-3/TRBV12-4	TGTGCCAGCAGTTTAGTCGGGGGAAGGGTCAATGAGCAGTTCTTC	CASSLVGGRVNEQFF
TRBJ2-7	few	TRBD1	14	TRBV12-3/TRBV12-4	TGTGCCAGCAGGGACGGGACAGGGGGCTACGAGCAGTACTTC	CASRDGTGGYEQYF
TRBJ1-1	.	TRBD1	17	TRBV10-3	TGTGCCATCAGTGAGGGACAGGGGCCGGACATGAACACTGAAGCTTTCTTT	CAISEGQGPDMNTEAFF
TRBJ2-5	.	TRBD2	19	TRBV20-1	TGCAGTGCTGTTAGCGGGGGGGCCTATCCCTCCTTATTGAAAGAGACCCAGTACTTC	CSAVSGGAYPSLLKETQYF
TRBJ1-3	.	TRBD1	15	TRBV5-1	TGCGCCAGCAGCTTGATCGGACAGGACGGAAACACCATATATTTT	CASSLIGQDGNTIYF
TRBJ2-1	once	TRBD1	13	TRBV12-5	TGTGCTAGTGGTTCCGGACAGGGAGATGAGCAGTTCTTC	CASGSGQGDEQFF
TRBJ1-1	.	.	13	TRBV30	TGTGCCTGGAGTATGGACGGGAACACTGAAGCTTTCTTT	CAWSMDGNTEAFF
TRBJ1-4	.	TRBD1	13	TRBV29-1	TGCAGCGTTGGAGGGGGCTCTAATGAAAAACTGTTTTTT	CSVGGGSNEKLFF
TRBJ1-1	.	.	14	TRBV4-1	TGCGCCAGCAGCGCCGGTTTAGGTAACACTGAAGCTTTCTTT	CASSAGLGNTEAFF
TRBJ2-7	.	TRBD2	14	TRBV11-2	TGTGCCAGCAGCGTGACTAGCGGACTTTACGAGCAGTACTTC	CASSVTSGLYEQYF